This TCR beta chain was captured in a study of identical twins. General study findings and limits: Conclusions came from cross-sectional statistical analysis, not from following the same donors. Among beta out-of-frame sequences, excess sharing between twins appeared weaker.

This clonotype was detected a few times. The antigen is not known. V shed 4 bases, J shed 4 bases, and the junction held 16 bases outside the gene matches. Germline values: CDR1 LNHNV, CDR2 YYDKDF (reference sequence). The CDR3 has 17 amino acids. TCRdb re-called the 5' RACE reads with MiXCR, one entry per CDR3 protein. The sample includes 1.5 million or so distinct CDR3 sequences, about 32% of them seen just once. This TCR was recovered from a newborn girl in good health. Material for sequencing was cord blood. The genes are TRBV15 and TRBJ2-7; 7 positions match TRBD1. The CDR3 is CATSNEEQGQGRYEQYF. As DNA, the CDR3 is TGTGCCACCAGCAACGAGGAACAGGGGCAGGGAAGGTACGAGCAGTACTTC.